A selection of T cell receptor beta chains follows, all from one sample in a study of blood T cell repertoires in COVID-19. Clones were read by immunoSEQ multiplex PCR, and TCRdb kept only the in-frame ones, dropping some. The sample has around 200,000 clones; 80% are singletons. Source material: peripheral blood. The receptors here all came from a woman in her seventies with acute or convalescent COVID-19. The CDR3 runs from the conserved cysteine through the conserved F or W. The D gene is left open where the match is weak. Size is stated for part of the rows, as once, few or many counts, or as a class when the clone is expanded.

cdr3_nt cdr3_aa d_call j_call clone_size v_call
TGTGCCAGCAGCTTATCAGGGACATACAACACTGAAGCTTTCTTT CASSLSGTYNTEAFF . TRBJ1-1 . TRBV11-2
TGTGCCAGCAGCCAGGTGACTAGCGAAGCAGATACGCAGTATTTT CASSQVTSEADTQYF TRBD2 TRBJ2-3 once TRBV4-2
TGCGCCAGCAGCCCAGCGGGGGCGAGCTCCTACAATGAGCAGTTCTTC CASSPAGASSYNEQFF TRBD2 TRBJ2-1 . TRBV4-1
TGCGCCAGCCGGGAGGGCATCAATCAGCCCCAGCATTTT CASREGINQPQHF . TRBJ1-5 few TRBV5-1
TGTGCCAGCTCACCCTACCAAGCGGGGGATTCACCCCTCCACTTT CASSPYQAGDSPLHF . TRBJ1-6 once TRBV18
TGCGCCAGCAGCTTAAACAGGGCTGAGACCCAGTACTTC CASSLNRAETQYF . TRBJ2-5 . TRBV5-1
TGTGCCAGCAGCTCCGGGACAGCGGTCTCCTACGAGCAGTACTTC CASSSGTAVSYEQYF TRBD1 TRBJ2-7 . TRBV11-2
TGTGCCATCAGTGAGTCTGGGGCAGCTGCAACTAATGAAAAACTGTTTTTT CAISESGAAATNEKLFF . TRBJ1-4 . TRBV10-3
TGTGCCACCAGCAGAGTTGTTGGGGGCTTGGGTAGCAATCAGCCCCAGCATTTT CATSRVVGGLGSNQPQHF . TRBJ1-5 . TRBV15
TGTGCCAGCAGCCACAATCACCCTCAGGGCGACTATGGCTACACCTTC CASSHNHPQGDYGYTF . TRBJ1-2 . TRBV9
TGTGCCAGCAGCCAAGGGGTGACTAGCGGGAGGGAGGAGACCCAGTACTTC CASSQGVTSGREETQYF TRBD2 TRBJ2-5 . TRBV9
TGTGCCAGCAGTCTTAGCGGGAGGGCCTACGAGCAGTACTTC CASSLSGRAYEQYF TRBD2 TRBJ2-7 . TRBV27
TGTGCCAGCAGTTTACTAGCGGGAGGGAGCTACGAGCAGTACTTC CASSLLAGGSYEQYF TRBD2 TRBJ2-7 . TRBV2
TGTGCCATCAGTATACAGGTATCCTATGGCTACACCTTC CAISIQVSYGYTF . TRBJ1-2 . TRBV10-3
TGTGCCAGCAACTCGGACAGGACAGCCAACACCATATATTTT CASNSDRTANTIYF TRBD1 TRBJ1-3 . TRBV7-9
TGTGCCACCTCGGTCTGGCCCCAGGGGCTCGAGCAGTACTTC CATSVWPQGLEQYF . TRBJ2-7 . TRBV2
TGTGCCAGCAGTTCCCGGGACAAGCCGCTCCCTGAAGCTTTCTTT CASSSRDKPLPEAFF . TRBJ1-1 . TRBV6-5
TGTGCCAGCAGTTCCCTAGACCAGGGAGAGACCCAGTACTTC CASSSLDQGETQYF . TRBJ2-5 . TRBV28
TGTGCCTGGAGTGTTGGACTAGCGGCCCAAGAGCAGTTCTTC CAWSVGLAAQEQFF TRBD2 TRBJ2-1 . TRBV30
TGCGCCAGCAGCTTGTTCACAGGGAACACTGAAGCTTTCTTT CASSLFTGNTEAFF . TRBJ1-1 . TRBV5-1
TGTGCCAGCAGTTTTTTCCAGGGTTATGGCTACACCTTC CASSFFQGYGYTF . TRBJ1-2 . TRBV28
TGTGCCAGCAAAACGGGACAGTCCTCCTACGAGCAGTACTTC CASKTGQSSYEQYF TRBD1 TRBJ2-7 . TRBV2
TGTGCCACTGTAGCGGGAGCAGACAATGAGCAGTTCTTC CATVAGADNEQFF TRBD2 TRBJ2-1 . TRBV10-3
TGTGCCAGCTCACCGGACAGAGATAATTCACCCCTCCACTTT CASSPDRDNSPLHF . TRBJ1-6 . TRBV18
TGCAGCGTCGCTGGGACTAGCGGAGGGTACAGGGAGCTGTTTTTT CSVAGTSGGYRELFF TRBD2 TRBJ2-2 . TRBV29-1
TGTGCCAGCAGCTCACGAATGGGGGGAAACTACGAGCAGTACTTC CASSSRMGGNYEQYF . TRBJ2-7 . TRBV11-2
TGTGCCATCAGTGAGTCAGGACAGAAAGGTCAGCCCCAGCATTTT CAISESGQKGQPQHF . TRBJ1-5 few TRBV10-3
TGTGCCAGCAGCAGAGAGGCCCTAGCGTACGATACGCAGTATTTT CASSREALAYDTQYF . TRBJ2-3 . TRBV7-9
TGTGCCAGCAGAGGCAGGGCTTGGTCTAATGAAAAACTGTTTTTT CASRGRAWSNEKLFF . TRBJ1-4 . TRBV6-5
TGCAGCGTTCTACGGACTAGCGGGACGGAGCAGTTCTTC CSVLRTSGTEQFF TRBD2 TRBJ2-1 . TRBV29-1